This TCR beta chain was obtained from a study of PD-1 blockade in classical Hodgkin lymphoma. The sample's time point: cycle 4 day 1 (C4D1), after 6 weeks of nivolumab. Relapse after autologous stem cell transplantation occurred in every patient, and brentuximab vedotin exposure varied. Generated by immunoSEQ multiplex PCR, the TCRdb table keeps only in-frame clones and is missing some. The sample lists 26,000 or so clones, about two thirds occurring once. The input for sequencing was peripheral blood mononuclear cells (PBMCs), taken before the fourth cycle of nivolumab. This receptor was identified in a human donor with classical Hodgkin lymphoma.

The CDR3, as DNA: TGTGCCAGCACCCAGCTTAGAGTCGGGGACGGGCTGTTTTTT. This encodes CASTQLRVGDGLFF. The chain carries TRBV7-9 and TRBJ2-2; D could derive from TRBD1 or TRBD2 (5 bases each). Trimming left V 7 bases short and J 13 bases short, with 22 bases between. Germline CDR1 reads SEHNR; CDR2 reads FQNEAQ (reference sequence). CDR3 length: 14 amino acids.